Listed below are T cell receptor beta chains from one sample, sequenced in a study of beta chain features in type 1 diabetes. Some clones are missing from TCRdb's copy, which holds only in-frame ones; the method was immunoSEQ multiplex PCR. The sample lists around 160,000 clones, approximately 52% occurring once. Sequenced material: Tregs from blood. These receptors were obtained from a young man in good health. Both conserved end residues are part of each CDR3. The D gene is left open where the match is weak. Clone size is not always given. Where it is, it says once, few, many or a class for expanded clones.

TRBV7-9	few	TRBD1	TRBJ2-1	CASSSTGAYNEQFF	TGTGCCAGCAGCTCTACAGGGGCCTACAATGAGCAGTTCTTC
TRBV19	.	.	TRBJ1-5	CASTTRRVNQPQHF	TGTGCCAGTACGACCAGGAGGGTCAATCAGCCCCAGCATTTT
TRBV4-2	.	TRBD2	TRBJ2-5	CASSQEGTSGDSQETQYF	TGTGCCAGCAGCCAAGAAGGGACTAGCGGGGACTCCCAAGAGACCCAGTACTTC
TRBV18	.	TRBD2	TRBJ2-1	CASSPAGDPYNEQFF	TGTGCCAGCTCACCAGCGGGGGACCCCTACAATGAGCAGTTCTTC
TRBV5-1	.	.	TRBJ1-1	CASSPGNRGAFF	TGCGCCAGCAGCCCCGGGAACCGTGGAGCTTTCTTT
TRBV27	once	.	TRBJ1-1	CASSLRGGGGTEAFF	TGTGCCAGCAGTTTAAGGGGCGGGGGGGGCACTGAAGCTTTCTTT
TRBV28	.	TRBD2	TRBJ2-1	CASSLGLAVYNEQFF	TGTGCCAGCAGTTTGGGACTAGCGGTTTACAATGAGCAGTTCTTC
TRBV15	.	TRBD2	TRBJ2-1	CATSKDRSGSWYEQFF	TGTGCCACCAGCAAGGATCGTAGCGGGAGTTGGTATGAGCAGTTCTTC
TRBV7-2	.	TRBD1	TRBJ2-3	CASSPGQEGDTQYF	TGTGCCAGCAGCCCGGGACAGGAAGGAGATACGCAGTATTTT
TRBV9	.	TRBD1	TRBJ2-6	CASSVPTGTLSGANVLTF	TGTGCCAGCAGCGTCCCGACAGGGACACTCTCTGGGGCCAACGTCCTGACTTTC
TRBV7-8	.	TRBD1	TRBJ1-2	CASSYYPGTGVSYGYTF	TGTGCCAGCAGCTACTATCCCGGGACAGGGGTGTCCTATGGCTACACCTTC
TRBV11-2	.	.	TRBJ2-5	CASSPSGAEETQYF	TGTGCCAGCAGCCCCTCAGGGGCGGAAGAGACCCAGTACTTC
TRBV7-8	.	TRBD2	TRBJ2-1	CASSSSLAGDEQFF	TGTGCCAGCAGCAGCTCACTAGCGGGAGATGAGCAGTTCTTC
TRBV7-2	few	.	TRBJ2-1	CASSLEPGLDYREQFF	TGTGCCAGCAGCTTAGAACCGGGACTGGATTACAGGGAGCAGTTCTTC
TRBV7-9	few	.	TRBJ2-1	CASTRTGRARNEQFF	TGTGCCAGCACCCGAACAGGGAGGGCCCGCAATGAGCAGTTCTTC
TRBV7-3	.	.	TRBJ2-5	CASSLVQGFGTQYF	TGTGCCAGCAGCTTGGTACAGGGATTTGGGACCCAGTACTTC
TRBV7-9	.	.	TRBJ2-7	CASSPLGARDSYEQYF	TGTGCCAGCAGTCCTTTGGGGGCCCGGGACTCCTACGAGCAGTACTTC
TRBV7-2	.	TRBD2	TRBJ2-1	CASSFVTGGRDEQFF	TGTGCCAGCAGCTTTGTCACGGGGGGAAGGGATGAGCAGTTCTTC
TRBV18	.	.	TRBJ2-7	CASSPLDSAVGEQYF	TGTGCCAGCTCACCACTCGATAGCGCGGTCGGCGAGCAGTACTTC
TRBV28	.	.	TRBJ2-7	CASRLAGYEQYF	TGTGCCAGCAGACTGGCGGGCTACGAGCAGTACTTC
TRBV7-2	.	TRBD2	TRBJ2-3	CASSLVSGGGTQYF	TGTGCCAGCAGCTTAGTTAGCGGGGGGGGTACGCAGTATTTT
TRBV4-3	.	TRBD1	TRBJ1-2	CASSHGTGHYGYTF	TGCGCCAGCAGCCACGGGACAGGTCACTATGGCTACACCTTC
TRBV4-3	.	.	TRBJ1-2	CASSQDLTAGYGYTF	TGCGCCAGCAGCCAAGATTTGACGGCGGGCTATGGCTACACCTTC
TRBV27	.	.	TRBJ2-7	CASSRRDEQYF	TGTGCCAGCAGTAGGAGGGACGAGCAGTACTTC
TRBV5-6	.	TRBD1	TRBJ2-7	CASSWDRQSFGDEQYF	TGTGCCAGCAGCTGGGACAGACAGAGCTTCGGGGACGAGCAGTACTTC
TRBV6-5	few	.	TRBJ2-3	CASTEGDTQYF	TGTGCCAGCACGGAGGGAGATACGCAGTATTTT
TRBV28	many	TRBD2	TRBJ2-1	CASSFARGGSNEQFF	TGTGCCAGCAGTTTCGCACGGGGGGGTTCCAATGAGCAGTTCTTC
TRBV7-2	.	TRBD2	TRBJ2-1	CASSPAGTSGRARNEQFF	TGTGCCAGCAGCCCCGCCGGGACTAGCGGGAGGGCGCGGAATGAGCAGTTCTTC
TRBV6-1	.	.	TRBJ1-2	CASSWDIYGYTF	TGTGCCAGCAGCTGGGACATCTATGGCTACACCTTC
TRBV7-9	.	.	TRBJ2-3	CASSRTRIPYTQYF	TGTGCCAGCAGCCGAACTAGGATCCCCTATACGCAGTATTTT